A single sample is the source of the 19 T cell receptor beta chains below, sequenced in a study of OX40 agonist ivuxolimab in advanced cancers. Sequenced by immunoSEQ multiplex PCR; TCRdb stores in-frame clones only, minus some. The sample comprises some 50,000 clones, more than 85% of which are singletons, and over 9% rests with the top ten. The sequences come from CD4+ or CD8+ T cells sorted from blood, collected in a trial of the OX40 agonist ivuxolimab. Source of these receptors: an adult with an advanced solid tumor such as melanoma, head and neck, liver or kidney cancer.

The V gene is TRBV19, the J gene TRBJ1-2; D not certain. CDR1 and CDR2 from the germline V gene are LNHDA and SQIVND (reference sequence). The CDR3 length is 13 residues. The ends were cut back, 5 bases at V and 0 bases at J, with 7 bases in the middle. DNA for the CDR3: TGTGCCAGTAGTTCGGGGACTAACTATGGCTACACCTTC. This codes for CASSSGTNYGYTF.

The genes are TRBV30 and TRBJ1-2, with unresolved D. Germline assignment: CDR1 GTSNPN and CDR2 SVGIG (reference sequence). The germline V and J ends were trimmed by 0 bases and 8 bases, with 13 bases remaining between them. The CDR3 has 13 residues. The CDR3 DNA follows: TGTGCCTGGAGTGTCTCCCGTTGGGGAGGCTACACCTTC. Protein: CAWSVSRWGGYTF.

The chain links TRBV7-8 to TRBJ1-2; 8 bases fit TRBD1. The germline V gene encodes CDR1 SGHVS and CDR2 FQNEAQ. The CDR3 extends over 14 amino acids. Trimming cost V 5 bases and J 5 bases; bases outside gene matches: 7. CDR3 nucleotide sequence: TGTGCCAGCAGCAAAGGCGGACAGGGTTATGGCTACACCTTC. Translation gives CASSKGGQGYGYTF.

This clone was picked up one time. This chain connects TRBV5-1 to TRBJ2-5; D possibly corresponds to TRBD2 (6 bases). Germline assignment: CDR1 SGHRS and CDR2 YFSETQ. This CDR3 contains 13 residues. Trimming removed 6 bases at V and 5 bases at J, with 14 bases between. In nucleotides, the CDR3 is TGCGCCAGCACCTTCATTGGGGGGGAGACCCAGTACTTC. Translation: CASTFIGGETQYF.

CDR3 sequence (DNA): TGTGCCAGCAGCCGAGAACTAGCGGGAAGGTTGAATGAGCAGTTCTTC. Translated: CASSRELAGRLNEQFF. The V and J genes are TRBV6-6 and TRBJ2-1; TRBD2 aligns across 10 bases. The CDR3 is 16 amino acids. Trimming cost V 6 bases and J 7 bases; bases outside gene matches: 12. In germline, CDR1 is MNHNY, CDR2 SVGAGI (reference sequence).

As for this clone: An end of the junction differs from the germline gene, which may be a read error. The chain couples TRBV2 to TRBJ2-4; 7 bases line up with TRBD1. Germline V gives CDR1 SNHLY, CDR2 FYNNEI. The CDR3 consists of 10 residues. CDR3 loop: CASSGTDREF. CDR3 nucleotide sequence: TGTGCCAGCAGCGGCACCGACAGGGAGTTC.

Only one count was recorded for this clone. The chain couples TRBV13 to TRBJ1-2; D perhaps matches TRBD1 (6 bases). The CDR3 runs to 13 residues. V gave up 3 bases and J gave up 3 bases, with 8 bases separating them. Germline V gene sequence: CDR1 PRHDT, CDR2 FYEKMQ (reference sequence). CDR3 region: CASSLYRDYGYTF. CDR3 bases: TGTGCCAGCAGCTTGTACAGGGACTATGGCTACACCTTC.

This rearrangement joins TRBV4-1 to TRBJ2-1; weak D call: TRBD2 (5 bases). CDR1 is MGHRA and CDR2 is YSYEKL in the germline V gene. The CDR3 runs to 16 residues. Trimming removed 0 bases at V and 5 bases at J, with 14 bases between. This chain's CDR3 is CASSQEPLGLHNEQFF. DNA of the CDR3: TGCGCCAGCAGCCAAGAACCCCTCGGACTTCACAATGAGCAGTTCTTC.

This chain connects TRBV7-2 to TRBJ2-7, with 8 bases fitting TRBD1. CDR1 and CDR2 from the germline V gene are SGHTA and FQGNSA. The CDR3 loop spans 14 amino acids. The V and J ends lost 1 base and 5 bases, in that order; junction bases with no gene match: 4. CDR3: CASSLGQGADEQYF. CDR3 sequence (DNA): TGTGCCAGCAGCTTAGGCCAGGGGGCAGACGAGCAGTACTTC.

The genes are TRBV6-6 and TRBJ2-1, with D tentatively TRBD2 (6 bases). The CDR3 consists of 14 residues. CDR1 and CDR2 from the germline V gene are MNHNY and SVGAGI (reference sequence). V lost 9 bases and J 8 bases, leaving 20 bases between the germline ends. The CDR3 sequence: CASSWDRELHEQFF. The CDR3 coding sequence is TGTGCCAGTTCCTGGGATCGGGAGCTCCATGAGCAGTTCTTC.

Regarding this clone: One end of the junction varies from germline; a read error may be responsible. The chain uses TRBV13 and TRBJ1-2; D possibly corresponds to TRBD1 (5 bases). CDR3 length: 11 residues. CDR1 PRHDT and CDR2 FYEKMQ come from the germline V gene (reference sequence). As DNA, the CDR3 is TGTGCCAGCAGCTTAAGCACGGGGACGGTCTTC. It translates to CASSLSTGTVF.

The rearrangement joins TRBV29-1 to TRBJ2-2; D unresolved. CDR3 length equals 15 residues. The ends were cut back, 4 bases at V and 0 bases at J, with 12 bases in the middle. Germline V gives CDR1 SQVTM, CDR2 ANQGSEA. DNA for the CDR3: TGCAGCGTTGCATTGTGGAGACCGAACACCGGGGAGCTGTTTTTT. It encodes CSVALWRPNTGELFF.

Here the CDR3 reads CASSDFGRGGTDTQYF. The CDR3 DNA reads as TGTGCCAGCAGTGATTTCGGGCGGGGGGGCACAGATACGCAGTATTTT. The chain employs TRBV25-1 and TRBJ2-3; 8 bases line up with TRBD2. The junction had 6 bases not matched to a gene; V was cut back by 3 bases and J by 1 base. The CDR3 covers 16 residues. Germline values: CDR1 MGHDK, CDR2 SYGVNS.

This clone was counted only a few times. This chain joins TRBV25-1 and TRBJ1-5; 9 positions match TRBD1. Germline CDR1 is MGHDK and CDR2 is SYGVNS. The V and J ends lost 3 bases and 4 bases, in that order; junction bases with no gene match: 1. This CDR3 has 14 amino acids. Here the CDR3 reads CASSEDRGNQPQHF. The CDR3 DNA sequence: TGTGCCAGCAGTGAGGACAGGGGAAATCAGCCCCAGCATTTT.

The V gene is TRBV27, the J gene TRBJ2-3; D remains ambiguous. The CDR3 loop spans 13 amino acids. Germline V gene sequence: CDR1 MNHEY, CDR2 SMNVEV (reference sequence). V lost 4 bases and J lost 0, with 5 bases in between. The CDR3 DNA reads as TGTGCCAGCAGTTGGTCCAGCACAGATACGCAGTATTTT. It translates to CASSWSSTDTQYF.

This sequence joins TRBV5-4 and TRBJ2-7; possible D gene TRBD2, 5 bases. The CDR3 contains 14 residues. From germline, CDR1 is SGHNT and CDR2 YYREEE (reference sequence). With 1 base removed from V and 0 bases from J, the gap between germline ends came to 8 bases. CDR3 region: CASSLTGSSYEQYF. For the CDR3, the DNA is TGTGCCAGCAGCTTGACGGGATCCTCCTACGAGCAGTACTTC.

V and J are TRBV4-2 and TRBJ1-6; D gene unclear. Per germline, CDR1 LGHNA and CDR2 YNFKEQ. The CDR3 covers 15 residues. V was trimmed by 0 bases and J by 6 bases, leaving 9 bases between them. The CDR3 bases are TGTGCCAGCAGCCAAGACAACCCCGCTAATTCACCCCTCCACTTT. Translating gives CASSQDNPANSPLHF.

This chain connects TRBV29-1 to TRBJ1-2, with TRBD1 identical over 8 bases. The CDR3 length is 13 residues. Unmatched junction bases numbered 5, after V lost 5 bases and J lost 3 bases. Germline V gene data show CDR1 as SQVTM and CDR2 as ANQGSEA. Here the CDR3 DNA reads TGCAGCGTTAAGACAGGGGCCTACTATGGCTACACCTTC. This sequence encodes CSVKTGAYYGYTF.

J is TRBJ1-5 and V is TRBV5-8; a weak D match, TRBD1 (5 bases). Germline V gene lookup returns CDR1 SGHTS and CDR2 YDEGEE. V was pared by 4 bases and J by 3 bases, with 17 bases between. This CDR3 has 16 residues. Written as DNA, the CDR3 is TGTGCCAGCAGCCGCCAGGGCCACCTCATCAATCAGCCCCAGCATTTT. It yields the protein CASSRQGHLINQPQHF.